Below are 30 T cell receptor beta chains sequenced from a single sample in a study of metastatic and nonmetastatic thyroid tumors. Patients underwent thyroid surgery, and none had received any treatment before it. TCRdb re-clonotyped the PCR reads through MiXCR. The sample lists around 20,000 clones; approximately 17% were seen once. The sequenced material came from blood. All receptors derive from a male donor with papillary thyroid cancer or a benign thyroid nodule (not recorded which). Some clones in this sample may be carry-over from other donors' samples.

This clone has a count of ten or more. The CDR3 DNA sequence: TGTGCCAGTAGTATCGGACTAGCGGGAGTTTTTTACGAGCAGTACTTC. This encodes CASSIGLAGVFYEQYF. The chain recombines TRBV19 with TRBJ2-7, with 13 bases lining up with TRBD2. CDR3 length: 16 amino acids. The V gene's germline CDR1 is LNHDA and CDR2 SQIVND (reference sequence). V gave up 3 bases and J gave up 4 bases; unmatched junction bases: 6. Full variable domain (missing parts from reference TRBV19 and TRBJ2-7): DGGITQSPKYLFRKEGQNVTLSCEQNLNHDAMYWYRQDPGQGLRLIYYSQIVNDFQKGDIAEGYSVSREKKESFPLTVTSAQKNPTAFYLCASSIGLAGVFYEQYFGPGTRLTVT.

This clone was seen repeatedly, ten times or more. One end of the junction fails to match germline, which may point to a read error. The chain carries TRBV7-7 and TRBJ1-5; D not resolved. CDR1 and CDR2 (germline): SSHAT, FNYEAQ (reference sequence). The CDR3 has 13 residues. DNA for the CDR3: TGTGCTAGCAGCCCCGAACTCGGGCAGCCCCAGCATTTT. Translating it yields CASSPELGQPQHF.

In this sample, this clone turned up many times. This chain joins TRBV18 and TRBJ2-1; the match to TRBD2 covers 7 bases. CDR1 and CDR2 (germline): KGHSH, LQKENI. This CDR3 is built from 15 residues. J lost 5 bases, V lost 3 bases, and 7 bases had no gene match. CDR3 sequence (DNA): TGTGCCAGCTCACCTATAACTAGCGACAACAATGAGCAGTTCTTC. This sequence encodes CASSPITSDNNEQFF.

As concerns this clone: Sequence at one end of the junction differs from germline and may be a read error. At the DNA level, this CDR3 is encoded by other sequences in the same sample as well. The chain uses TRBV12-3 or TRBV12-4 and TRBJ2-7, with D hard to call. The CDR3 is made up of 13 amino acids. The CDR3, as DNA: TGTGCCAGCTCTCTATCGCCCGGCTACGAGCAATACTTC. Protein sequence: CASSLSPGYEQYF.

This clone was counted ten times or more. The J gene is TRBJ2-1, the V gene TRBV7-3; 8 nucleotides line up with TRBD2. The V gene end was trimmed by 5 bases and the J gene end by 9 bases; junction bases not matched to a gene: 15. The CDR3 is 16 amino acids. Germline CDR1 reads SGHTA; CDR2 reads FQGTGA. Written as DNA, the CDR3 is TGTGCCAGCAGCCCACCCAATGCGGGAGGCGTTAGTGAGCAGTTCTTC. This translates into CASSPPNAGGVSEQFF.

V gene TRBV30 combines with J gene TRBJ2-7, with D possibly being TRBD2 (5 bases). The CDR3 is 13 amino acids. Germline assignment: CDR1 GTSNPN and CDR2 SVGIG (reference sequence). The germline V and J ends were trimmed by 2 bases and 0 bases, with 8 bases remaining between them. The CDR3 spells CAWSSGLSYEQYF. CDR3 DNA sequence: TGTGCCTGGAGTAGCGGCCTCTCCTACGAGCAGTACTTC.

This chain links TRBV28 with TRBJ1-5; D not resolved. The CDR3 is 12 residues long. Per germline, CDR1 MDHEN and CDR2 SYDVKM. Trimming cost V 7 bases and J 10 bases, with 14 bases left between them. The CDR3 protein is CASTLGPEPQHF. The CDR3 DNA reads as TGTGCCAGCACCTTAGGGCCGGAACCCCAGCATTTT.

This clone was picked up many times. The chain joins TRBV7-2 to TRBJ1-3; no definite D call. V lost 3 bases and J lost 3, with 3 bases in between. CDR1 is SGHTA and CDR2 is FQGNSA in the germline V gene. This CDR3 comprises 12 residues. In DNA form, the CDR3 reads TGTGCCAGCAGCTTGAGTGGAAACACCATATATTTT. Residues: CASSLSGNTIYF.

The chain recombines TRBV5-1 with TRBJ2-5; TRBD1 matches at 8 bases. This CDR3 has 17 residues. The germline CDR1 and CDR2 sequences are SGHRS and YFSETQ. With V trimmed by 3 bases and J by 0 bases, 10 bases remained unmatched. The CDR3, as DNA: TGCGCCAGCAGCTGGGATGCGGGACAGGCCTACCAAGAGACCCAGTACTTC. Translating it yields CASSWDAGQAYQETQYF.

This rearrangement joins TRBV7-2 to TRBJ2-4; 8 bases agree with TRBD2. Germline V gene lookup returns CDR1 SGHTA and CDR2 FQGNSA. This CDR3 has 17 amino acids. V lost 3 bases and J lost 6; bases outside the gene matches: 13. CDR3 residues: CASSFLSSGGRGNIQYF. The CDR3 region has the DNA TGTGCCAGCAGCTTCCTCTCCAGCGGGGGTAGGGGAAACATTCAGTACTTC.

This chain joins TRBV28 and TRBJ2-7; D could derive from TRBD1 or TRBD2 (5 bases each). Germline lookup yields CDR1 MDHEN and CDR2 SYDVKM. The CDR3 is 16 residues long. The V end was cut by 8 bases, the J end by 7 bases, with 27 bases between. CDR3 nucleotide sequence: TGTGCCAGCGGCTCCGGTCCTTGGGACGGTGACGTGGAGCAGTACTTC. This sequence encodes CASGSGPWDGDVEQYF.

This clone was seen a few times. Germline and junction disagree at one end, which may indicate a read error. The V call is TRBV6-1, the J call TRBJ1-5, with no clear D. CDR3 size: 13 residues. From germline, CDR1 is MNHNS and CDR2 SASEGT. This CDR3 reads CARSVKGNQTQHF. The CDR3 bases are TGTGCCAGAAGTGTTAAGGGCAATCAGACCCAGCATTTT.

In its sample, this clone was seen many times. Other DNA sequences in the sample encode the same CDR3. The J gene is TRBJ1-2, the V gene TRBV5-6, with D maybe TRBD1 (5 bases). With 1 base removed from V and 7 bases from J, the gap between germline ends came to 14 bases. The CDR3 has 14 residues. In germline, CDR1 is SGHDT, CDR2 YYEEEE. CDR3 amino acids: CASSLHGPGAGYTF. CDR3 DNA: TGTGCCAGCAGCTTGCATGGGCCTGGGGCTGGCTACACCTTC.

This clone was detected many times. The genes are TRBV2 and TRBJ1-1; D ambiguous. The length of the CDR3 is 11 residues. CDR1 and CDR2 (germline): SNHLY, FYNNEI. Deletions cut 7 bases from V and 11 bases from J, with 14 bases between. This CDR3 is CASTQETRAFF. The CDR3 DNA reads TGTGCCAGCACACAAGAAACCAGGGCTTTCTTT.

This clone was recorded many times. The chain is built from TRBV11-2 and TRBJ1-4, with D possibly TRBD1 on 6 matching bases. Germline V gene lookup returns CDR1 SGHAT and CDR2 FQNNGV. The CDR3 length is 15 residues. Trimming left V 1 base short and J 6 bases short, with 12 bases between. CDR3 residues: CASSLVLQGDEKLFF. CDR3 coding DNA: TGTGCCAGCAGCTTAGTGCTACAGGGAGATGAAAAACTGTTTTTT.

The J gene is TRBJ1-5, the V gene TRBV11-1; D is uncertain. In germline, CDR1 is SGHAT, CDR2 FQDESV (reference sequence). The CDR3 has 13 residues. Trimming cost V 5 bases and J 7 bases, with 12 bases left between them. As DNA, the CDR3 is TGTGCCAGCAGCCAAGTATTCGGGCAGCCCCAGCATTTT. It translates to CASSQVFGQPQHF.

This clone ranks as medium-sized (0.01 to 0.1%). The chain has TRBV28 and TRBJ2-7; the D gene is possibly TRBD2 (6 bases). Trimming stripped 5 bases from V and 1 base from J, with 15 bases between. Germline CDR1 and CDR2: MDHEN and SYDVKM. This CDR3 comprises 15 residues. The CDR3 protein is CASSPEEAGSYEQYF. CDR3 nucleotide sequence: TGTGCCAGCAGTCCAGAGGAAGCGGGTTCCTACGAGCAGTACTTC.

This clone was seen at least ten times. The rearrangement uses TRBV19 and TRBJ2-5; 9 positions match TRBD1. This CDR3 has 16 amino acids. The V segment lost 3 bases and the J segment 2 bases; nucleotides outside the gene matches: 7. Germline V lookup: CDR1 LNHDA, CDR2 SQIVND (reference sequence). The CDR3 DNA follows: TGTGCCAGTAGTATGGCCGGGACAGGGTTACAAGAGACCCAGTACTTC. Its protein is CASSMAGTGLQETQYF.

This clone was recorded many times. The CDR3: CAIMPWQPEVEDTQYF. In DNA, the CDR3 is TGTGCAATTATGCCGTGGCAGCCGGAGGTTGAAGATACGCAGTATTTT. The chain employs TRBV28 and TRBJ2-3; a possible D gene is TRBD2 (5 bases). CDR3 length: 16 amino acids. CDR1 MDHEN and CDR2 SYDVKM come from the germline V gene.

This clone was found many times. V gene TRBV20-1 combines with J gene TRBJ2-5; maybe TRBD2 (6 bases). This CDR3 spans 12 amino acids. The ends were cut back, 5 bases at V and 4 bases at J, with 11 bases in the middle. Germline CDR1 is DFQATT and CDR2 is SNEGSKA (reference sequence). CDR3 sequence (DNA): TGCAGTGCTCCGTGGAGGGGAGAGACCCAGTACTTC. This encodes CSAPWRGETQYF.

The gene calls are TRBV11-1 and TRBJ2-1; a weak D match, TRBD2 (5 bases). Trimming removed 1 base at V and 3 bases at J, with 10 bases between. CDR1 is SGHAT and CDR2 is FQDESV in the germline V gene (reference sequence). This CDR3 is built from 15 residues. CDR3 protein: CASSLGTGIYNEQFF. CDR3 nucleotide sequence: TGTGCCAGCAGCTTAGGTACCGGGATCTACAATGAGCAGTTCTTC. Full variable domain (remainder filled in from reference TRBV11-1 and TRBJ2-1): EAEVAQSPRYKITEKSQAVAFWCDPISGHATLYWYRQILGQGPELLVQFQDESVVDDSQLPKDRFSAERLKGVDSTLKIQPAELGDSAMYLCASSLGTGIYNEQFFGPGTRLTVL.

This chain connects TRBV6-2 or TRBV6-3 to TRBJ1-6; 7 positions agree with TRBD1. This CDR3 is 15 amino acids long. Germline assignment: CDR1 MNHEY and CDR2 SVGEGT. V was pared by 2 bases and J by 7 bases, with 5 bases of the junction left unmatched. CDR3 DNA sequence: TGTGCCAGCAGTTACGGTACAGGGGCGAATTCACCCCTCCACTTT. Translating gives CASSYGTGANSPLHF.

This clone was counted at least ten times. This rearrangement joins TRBV5-4 to TRBJ2-4, with 12 bases identical to TRBD2. Germline assignment: CDR1 SGHNT and CDR2 YYREEE (reference sequence). Unmatched junction bases numbered 10, after V lost 0 bases and J lost 0 bases. This CDR3 is built from 20 residues. The chain's CDR3 is CASSLVQTSGSPLAKNIQYF. DNA for the CDR3: TGTGCCAGCAGCTTGGTCCAGACTAGCGGGAGTCCGCTAGCCAAAAACATTCAGTACTTC.

This clone was recorded many times. The V and J genes are TRBV2 and TRBJ2-1; 10 bases match TRBD2. V lost 4 bases to trimming and J lost 8 bases; unmatched junction nucleotides: 2. This CDR3 contains 13 residues. CDR1 SNHLY and CDR2 FYNNEI come from the germline V gene. The CDR3 DNA reads as TGTGCCAGCAGTGGAGGGACTAGCGATGAGCAGTTCTTC. It translates to CASSGGTSDEQFF.

This clone showed up just a few times. It may be a read error: a sequence one base away is much more abundant. The gene calls are TRBV6-1 and TRBJ2-7; 8 bases align to TRBD1. CDR1 and CDR2 from the germline V gene are MNHNS and SASEGT. CDR3 length: 14 amino acids. CDR3 in DNA: TGTGCCGGCAGTGAAGGGGGACAGGCCTACGGGCAGTACTTC. Amino acid sequence: CAGSEGGQAYGQYF.

This clone was counted at least ten times. This rearrangement joins TRBV30 to TRBJ2-1; D unclear. Trimming shortened V by 5 bases and J by 0 bases, and 11 bases separated the two germline ends. Germline CDR1 reads GTSNPN; CDR2 reads SVGIG (reference sequence). This CDR3 has 14 amino acids. This CDR3 is CAWEEISSYNEQFF. Written as DNA, the CDR3 is TGTGCCTGGGAAGAAATTAGCTCCTACAATGAGCAGTTCTTC.

This clone came up a few times. A read error may produce the germline difference seen at one junction end. The chain employs TRBV6-4 and TRBJ2-3; 7 nucleotides align to TRBD2. This CDR3 is built from 17 residues. Germline CDR1 and CDR2: MRHNA and SNTAGT. The CDR3 spells CANTFREVRRVTDKQYF. Written as DNA, the CDR3 is TGTGCCAACACCTTTCGGGAGGTGAGGCGGGTCACAGATAAGCAGTATTTT.

This clone has at least ten counts. The genes are TRBV30 and TRBJ1-3; 7 bases are a match to TRBD1. This CDR3 region has 15 residues. CDR1 is GTSNPN, CDR2 SVGIG, per germline (reference sequence). V lost 4 bases to trimming and J lost 0 bases; unmatched junction nucleotides: 6. Written as DNA, the CDR3 is TGTGCCTGGACCAAGGGACAGCGCTCTGGAAACACCATATATTTT. Protein product: CAWTKGQRSGNTIYF.

Ten or more counts support this clone. A much larger clonotype is one base distant, so this may be a read error. The chain has TRBV5-1 and TRBJ1-1; weak D call: TRBD1 (5 bases). Germline loops: CDR1 SGHRS, CDR2 YFSETQ. This CDR3 has 13 amino acids. The CDR3 sequence: CAGSDPGDTEAFF. CDR3 DNA sequence: TGCGCCGGCAGCGACCCGGGGGACACTGAAGCTTTCTTT.

This clone showed up many times. The chain recombines TRBV10-3 with TRBJ2-7; TRBD2 is a possible D gene (5 bases). Germline CDR1 is ENHRY and CDR2 is SYGVKD. The CDR3 totals 15 residues. Trimming took off 2 bases at V and 3 bases at J, with 14 bases between the two ends. CDR3 nucleotides: TGTGCCATCAGTGAGGATGGCGGGTCAATCTACGAGCAGTACTTC. It translates to CAISEDGGSIYEQYF.